This entry describes one T cell receptor beta chain. Repertoires were generated with immunoSEQ multiplex PCR, while TCRdb's copy carries only in-frame clones and drops some. The sample yields about 25,000 clones, around 90% seen once. The data are from a study of T cells in tuberculosis. The CDR3 extends over 20 amino acids. Germline V lookup: CDR1 MDHEN, CDR2 SYDVKM. The V and J ends lost 3 bases and 2 bases respectively, with 29 bases between them. The gene calls are TRBV28 and TRBJ2-7, with a tentative D call TRBD2 (6 bases). This clonotype was obtained from a donor aged 10 to 29 with latent tuberculosis or without tuberculosis infection. Some clones in this sample may be carry-over from other donors' samples. Material: PBMCs. The CDR3 coding sequence is TGTGCCAGCAGTTTTCCGGCGTCGCTGGAGTACGGGAGATCCCCCTACGAGCAGTACTTC. It is translated as CASSFPASLEYGRSPYEQYF.